The entry below gives a single TCR beta chain sequence along with its context. This record belongs to a study of blood T cell repertoires in COVID-19. Repertoires were generated with immunoSEQ multiplex PCR, while TCRdb's copy carries only in-frame clones and drops some. The sample gives 120,000 or so clones, 90% of which show up once; around 4.1% is in the top ten. V lost 4 bases, J lost 8 bases, and 16 bases stayed unmatched. The CDR3 sequence is 16 residues long. Germline-derived CDR1 and CDR2 are LGHDT and YNNKEL (reference sequence). This clonotype originated in a woman between 55 and 75 years old with COVID-19, enrolled during active disease. This rearrangement joins TRBV3-1 (or the pseudogene TRBV3-2) to TRBJ1-2; 7 bases fit TRBD1. The specimen was peripheral blood. The CDR3 DNA reads as TGTGCCAGCAGCCCAGGGGGGCAGCCCCGATTAGGGGGCTACACCTTC. Its translation: CASSPGGQPRLGGYTF.